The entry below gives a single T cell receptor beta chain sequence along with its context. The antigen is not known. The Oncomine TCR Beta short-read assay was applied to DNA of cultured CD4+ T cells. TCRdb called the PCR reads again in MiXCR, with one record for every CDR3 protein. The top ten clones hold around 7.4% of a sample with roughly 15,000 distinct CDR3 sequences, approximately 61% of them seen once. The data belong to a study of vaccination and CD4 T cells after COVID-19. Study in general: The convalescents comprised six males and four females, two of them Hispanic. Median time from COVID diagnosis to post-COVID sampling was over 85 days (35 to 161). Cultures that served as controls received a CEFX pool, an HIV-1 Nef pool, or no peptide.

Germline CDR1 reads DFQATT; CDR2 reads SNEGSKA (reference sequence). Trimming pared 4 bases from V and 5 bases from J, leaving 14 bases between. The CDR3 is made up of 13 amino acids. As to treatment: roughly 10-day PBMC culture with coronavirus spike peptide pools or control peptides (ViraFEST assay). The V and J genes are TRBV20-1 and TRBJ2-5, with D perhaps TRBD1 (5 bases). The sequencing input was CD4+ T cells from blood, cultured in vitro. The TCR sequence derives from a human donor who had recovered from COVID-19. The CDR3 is CSANFQGRETQYF. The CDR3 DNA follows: TGCAGTGCTAATTTTCAGGGTCGGGAGACCCAGTACTTC.